Below, one T cell receptor beta chain is given with its context. The sample belongs to a study of shared clonotypes between healthy human individuals. The assay was immunoSEQ multiplex PCR, and TCRdb's table has in-frame clones only and misses some. This sample has about 2 million clones; 85% to 95% occur once, and the top ten carry 0.13%. Sample: naive CD4+ T cells sorted from blood. Subset denoted: CD45RA+ positively selected. The sequence was obtained from a man aged 18 to 29 in good health.

DNA of the CDR3: TGCGCCAGCAGCCAAGCTTCCTCTCTCGGCATCCCTGAAGCTTTCTTT. As protein: CASSQASSLGIPEAFF. The rearrangement uses TRBV4-3 and TRBJ1-1; D remains unclear. With 1 base removed from V and 6 bases from J, the gap between germline ends came to 18 bases. The germline V gene encodes CDR1 LGHNA and CDR2 YSLEER. There are 16 residues in the CDR3.